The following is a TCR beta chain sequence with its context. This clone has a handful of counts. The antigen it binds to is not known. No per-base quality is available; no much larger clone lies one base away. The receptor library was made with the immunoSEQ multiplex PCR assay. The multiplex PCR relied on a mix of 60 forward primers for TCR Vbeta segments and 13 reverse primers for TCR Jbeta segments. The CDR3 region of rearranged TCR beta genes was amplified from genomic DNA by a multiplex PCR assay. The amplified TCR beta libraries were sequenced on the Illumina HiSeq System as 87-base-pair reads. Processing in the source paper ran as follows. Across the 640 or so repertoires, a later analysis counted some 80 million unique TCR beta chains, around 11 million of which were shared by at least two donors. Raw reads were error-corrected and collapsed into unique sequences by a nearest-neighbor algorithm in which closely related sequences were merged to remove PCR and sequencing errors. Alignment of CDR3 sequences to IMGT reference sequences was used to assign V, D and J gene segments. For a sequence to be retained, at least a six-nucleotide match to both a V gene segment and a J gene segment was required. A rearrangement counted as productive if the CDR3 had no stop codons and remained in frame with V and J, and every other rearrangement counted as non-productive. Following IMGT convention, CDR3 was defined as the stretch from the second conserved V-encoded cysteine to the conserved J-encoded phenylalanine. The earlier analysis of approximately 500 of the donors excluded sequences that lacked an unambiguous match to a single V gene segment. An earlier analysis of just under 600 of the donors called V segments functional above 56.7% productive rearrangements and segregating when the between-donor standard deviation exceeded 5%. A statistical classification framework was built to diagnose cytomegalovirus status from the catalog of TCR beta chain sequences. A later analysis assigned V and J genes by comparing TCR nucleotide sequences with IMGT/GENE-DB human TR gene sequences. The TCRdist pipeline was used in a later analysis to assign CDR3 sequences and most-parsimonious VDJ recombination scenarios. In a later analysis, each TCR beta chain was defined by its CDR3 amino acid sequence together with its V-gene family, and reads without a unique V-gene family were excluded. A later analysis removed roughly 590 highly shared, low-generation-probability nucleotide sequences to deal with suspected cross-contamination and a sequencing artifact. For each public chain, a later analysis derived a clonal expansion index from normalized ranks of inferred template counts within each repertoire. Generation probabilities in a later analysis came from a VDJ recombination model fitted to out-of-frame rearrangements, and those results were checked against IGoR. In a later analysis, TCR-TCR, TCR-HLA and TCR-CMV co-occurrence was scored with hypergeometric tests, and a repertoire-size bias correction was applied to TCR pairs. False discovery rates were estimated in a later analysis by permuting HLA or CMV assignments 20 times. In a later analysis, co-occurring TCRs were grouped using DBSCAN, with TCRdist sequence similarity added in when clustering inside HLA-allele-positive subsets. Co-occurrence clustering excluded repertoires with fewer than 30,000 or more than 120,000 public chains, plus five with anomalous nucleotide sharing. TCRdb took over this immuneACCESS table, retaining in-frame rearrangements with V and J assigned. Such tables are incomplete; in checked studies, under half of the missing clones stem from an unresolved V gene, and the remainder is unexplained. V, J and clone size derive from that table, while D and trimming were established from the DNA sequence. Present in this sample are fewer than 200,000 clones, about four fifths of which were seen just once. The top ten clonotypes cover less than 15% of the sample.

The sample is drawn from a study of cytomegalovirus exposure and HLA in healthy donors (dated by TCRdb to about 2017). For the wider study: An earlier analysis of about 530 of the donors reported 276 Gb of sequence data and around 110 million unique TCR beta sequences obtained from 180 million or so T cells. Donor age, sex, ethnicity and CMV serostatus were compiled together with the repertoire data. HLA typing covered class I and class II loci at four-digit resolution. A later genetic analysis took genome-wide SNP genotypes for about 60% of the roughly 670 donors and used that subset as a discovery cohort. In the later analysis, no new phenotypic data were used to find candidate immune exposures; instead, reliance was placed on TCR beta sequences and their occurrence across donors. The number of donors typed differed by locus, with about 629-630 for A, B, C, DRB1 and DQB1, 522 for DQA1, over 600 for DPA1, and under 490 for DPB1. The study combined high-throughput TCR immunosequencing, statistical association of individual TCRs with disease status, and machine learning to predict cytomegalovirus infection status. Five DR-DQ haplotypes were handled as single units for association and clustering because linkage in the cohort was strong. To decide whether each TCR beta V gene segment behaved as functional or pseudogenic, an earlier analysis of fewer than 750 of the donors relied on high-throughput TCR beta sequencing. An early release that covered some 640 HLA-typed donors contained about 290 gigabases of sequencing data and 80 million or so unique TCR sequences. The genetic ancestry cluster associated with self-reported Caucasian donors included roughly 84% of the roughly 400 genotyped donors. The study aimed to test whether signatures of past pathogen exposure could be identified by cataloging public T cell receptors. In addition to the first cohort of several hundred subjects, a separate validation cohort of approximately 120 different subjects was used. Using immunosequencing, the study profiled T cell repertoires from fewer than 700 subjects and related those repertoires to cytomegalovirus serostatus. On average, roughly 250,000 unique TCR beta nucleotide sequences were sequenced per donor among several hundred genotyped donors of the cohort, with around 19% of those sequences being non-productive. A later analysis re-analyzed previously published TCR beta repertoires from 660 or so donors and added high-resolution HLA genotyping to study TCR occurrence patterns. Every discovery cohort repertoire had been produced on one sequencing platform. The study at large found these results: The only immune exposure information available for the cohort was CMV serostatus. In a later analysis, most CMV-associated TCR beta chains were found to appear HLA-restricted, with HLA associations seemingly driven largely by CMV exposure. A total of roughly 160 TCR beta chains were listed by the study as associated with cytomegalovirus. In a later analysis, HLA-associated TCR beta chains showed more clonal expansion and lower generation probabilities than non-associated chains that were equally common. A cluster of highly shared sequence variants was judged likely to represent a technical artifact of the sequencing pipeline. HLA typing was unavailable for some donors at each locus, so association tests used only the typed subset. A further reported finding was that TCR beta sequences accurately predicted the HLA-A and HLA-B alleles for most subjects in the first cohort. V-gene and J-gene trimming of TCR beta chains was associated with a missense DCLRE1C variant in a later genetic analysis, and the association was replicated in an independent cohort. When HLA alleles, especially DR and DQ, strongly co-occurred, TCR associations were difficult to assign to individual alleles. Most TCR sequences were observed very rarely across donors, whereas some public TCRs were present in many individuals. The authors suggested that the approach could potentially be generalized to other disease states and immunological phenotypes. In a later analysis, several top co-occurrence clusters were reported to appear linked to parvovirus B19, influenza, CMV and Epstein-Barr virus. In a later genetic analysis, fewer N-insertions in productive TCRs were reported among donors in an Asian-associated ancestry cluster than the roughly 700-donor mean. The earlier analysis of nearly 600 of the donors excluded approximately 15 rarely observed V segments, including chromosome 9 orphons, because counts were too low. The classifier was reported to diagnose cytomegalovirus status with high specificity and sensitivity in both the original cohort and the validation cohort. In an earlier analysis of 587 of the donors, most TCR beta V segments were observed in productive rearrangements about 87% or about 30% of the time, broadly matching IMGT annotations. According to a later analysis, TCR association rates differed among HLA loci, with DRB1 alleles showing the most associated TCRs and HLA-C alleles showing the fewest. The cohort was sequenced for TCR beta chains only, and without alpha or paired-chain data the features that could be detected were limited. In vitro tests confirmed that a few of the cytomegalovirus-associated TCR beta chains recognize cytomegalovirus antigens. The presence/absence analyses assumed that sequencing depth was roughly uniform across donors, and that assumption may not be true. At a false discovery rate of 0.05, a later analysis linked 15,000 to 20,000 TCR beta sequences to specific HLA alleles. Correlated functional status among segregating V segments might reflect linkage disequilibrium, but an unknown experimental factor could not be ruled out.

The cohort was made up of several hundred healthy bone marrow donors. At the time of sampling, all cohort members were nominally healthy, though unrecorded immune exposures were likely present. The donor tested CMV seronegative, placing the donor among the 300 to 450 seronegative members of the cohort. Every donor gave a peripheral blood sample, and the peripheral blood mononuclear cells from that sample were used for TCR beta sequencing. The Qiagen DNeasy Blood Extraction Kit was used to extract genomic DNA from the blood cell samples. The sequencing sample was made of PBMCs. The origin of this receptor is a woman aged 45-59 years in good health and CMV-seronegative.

The CDR3 reads as follows: CASSLVSPTGVSGYTF. The bases read TGTGCCAGCAGCTTAGTATCCCCGACAGGGGTTTCTGGCTACACCTTC. The rearranged segments are TRBV7-2 and TRBJ1-2; 8 nucleotides in the junction match TRBD1. Relative to germline, V is missing 1 base and J is missing 7 bases, with 11 bases of the junction outside any gene match. The germline V gene specifies SGHTA as CDR1 and FQGNSA as CDR2. Counted from cysteine to phenylalanine, this CDR3 has 16 amino acids. The entry retains the CDR3 DNA only, 48 bases that are in frame from base 1.